This passage covers 20 T cell receptor beta chains from one sample sequenced in a study of T cells in tumors and immune-related adverse events listed by TCRdb under 2021. The library was produced with the immunoSEQ multiplex PCR assay. In TCRdb, the immuneACCESS table is reduced to in-frame sequences with V and J assigned. These tables do not hold every clone; where another copy was compared, an unresolved V gene accounts for under half, and the others remain unexplained. The sample records hundreds of clones, approximately 90% of which are singletons. The ten largest make up roughly 10% of the sample. The treatment or condition label of this sample denotes: nivolumab (PD-1 blockade) given before sampling. The sample in question was tumor tissue, obtained from a patient treated with anti-PD-1 therapy. These receptors originate from a female donor with metastatic renal cell carcinoma.

This chain joins TRBV5-1 and TRBJ1-5; 9 nucleotides align to TRBD1. After removal of 3 bases from V and 5 bases from J, the junction contained 0 bases not matched to a gene. There are 13 residues in the CDR3. Germline CDR1 is SGHRS and CDR2 is YFSETQ. The CDR3 nucleotides read TGCGCCAGCAGCTGGGACAGGGATCAGCCCCAGCATTTT. It translates to CASSWDRDQPQHF.

The chain employs TRBV11-2 and TRBJ2-2; no firm D call. Germline CDR1 SGHAT, CDR2 FQNNGV. V was cut by 5 bases and J by 1 base, with 17 bases left in between. The CDR3 runs to 17 residues. The CDR3 DNA sequence: TGTGCCAGCAGCCCCGGTCAGTGGGATGTGAACACCGGGGAGCTGTTTTTT. Its translation: CASSPGQWDVNTGELFF.

The rearrangement links TRBV5-5 to TRBJ2-2, with D possibly being TRBD1 (6 bases). Trimming left V 4 bases short and J 1 base short, with 17 bases between. The CDR3 runs 17 residues. Germline CDR1 is SGHKS and CDR2 is YYEKEE (reference sequence). DNA of the CDR3: TGTGCCAGCAGCCCGTTTCCGGGACACCAGAACACCGGGGAGCTGTTTTTT. Encoded protein: CASSPFPGHQNTGELFF.

The gene calls are TRBV2 and TRBJ2-7; D is perhaps TRBD2 (6 bases). Trimming took 4 bases from V and 3 from J, leaving 10 bases between them. The CDR3 extends over 13 amino acids. Per the germline V gene, CDR1 is SNHLY and CDR2 is FYNNEI. CDR3 in amino acids: CASSGLANYEQYF. In DNA form, the CDR3 reads TGTGCCAGCAGTGGGCTAGCGAACTACGAGCAGTACTTC.

The rearrangement joins TRBV4-2 to TRBJ1-1, with a weak D call TRBD1 (5 bases). The CDR3 totals 13 residues. Germline lookup yields CDR1 LGHNA and CDR2 YNFKEQ. The ends were cut back, 1 base at V and 7 bases at J, with 10 bases in the middle. The CDR3 DNA reads TGTGCCAGCAGCCAAGTCCGGGGGGGTGAAGCTTTCTTT. Residues: CASSQVRGGEAFF.

The chain employs TRBV5-5 and TRBJ2-7; tentatively, D is TRBD1 or TRBD2 (5 bases each). V lost 0 bases to trimming and J lost 2 bases, with 9 bases between them. The CDR3 extends over 14 amino acids. Germline V gene sequence: CDR1 SGHKS, CDR2 YYEKEE (reference sequence). In DNA form, the CDR3 reads TGTGCCAGCAGCTTGGAACGGGACGCCTACGAGCAGTACTTC. Translated: CASSLERDAYEQYF.

The chain combines TRBV19 with TRBJ1-1; the D gene is possibly TRBD1 (5 bases). Trimming left V 10 bases short and J 0 bases short, with 12 bases between. CDR1 is LNHDA, CDR2 SQIVND, per germline (reference sequence). The CDR3 has 13 residues. The CDR3 nucleotides read TGTGCCACCAAGGCAGGGCTGAACACTGAAGCTTTCTTT. Translating gives CATKAGLNTEAFF.

The chain carries TRBV19 and TRBJ2-7; D might be TRBD2 (6 bases). The CDR3 covers 15 residues. Trimming pared 1 base from V and 0 bases from J, leaving 10 bases between. The germline gives CDR1 LNHDA, CDR2 SQIVND (reference sequence). For the CDR3, the DNA is TGTGCCAGTAGTATAGCGGGAGCTGGCTCCTACGAGCAGTACTTC. This sequence encodes CASSIAGAGSYEQYF.

The J gene is TRBJ2-2, the V gene TRBV5-1, with 7 positions matching TRBD1. Germline CDR1 and CDR2: SGHRS and YFSETQ. The CDR3 covers 13 residues. With V trimmed by 5 bases and J by 7 bases, 5 bases remained unmatched. The CDR3 here is CASRRGQGGELFF. In DNA form, the CDR3 reads TGCGCCAGCAGAAGGGGGCAGGGCGGGGAGCTGTTTTTT.

The chain recombines TRBV9 with TRBJ1-2; no clear D gene. V lost 0 bases to trimming and J lost 2 bases, with 8 bases between them. The CDR3 consists of 14 residues. CDR1 and CDR2 from the germline V gene are SGDLS and YYNGEE. CDR3 DNA sequence: TGTGCCAGCAGCGTAGACTTAGGGAACTATGGCTACACCTTC. The encoded protein is CASSVDLGNYGYTF.

The chain combines TRBV11-3 with TRBJ2-1; D remains unclear. V lost 5 bases and J lost 0, with 26 bases in between. This CDR3 comprises 20 residues. Germline CDR1 reads SGHNT; CDR2 reads YENEEA. Written as DNA, the CDR3 is TGTGCCAGCAGCATATGGAGAAGACTCAACCAAGACCACTCCTACAATGAGCAGTTCTTC. Protein product: CASSIWRRLNQDHSYNEQFF.

The chain is built from TRBV2 and TRBJ1-3, with D maybe TRBD1 (5 bases). Germline V gene sequence: CDR1 SNHLY, CDR2 FYNNEI. V was cut by 7 bases and J by 4 bases, with 11 bases left in between. The CDR3 extends over 13 amino acids. The DNA of the CDR3 is TGTGCCAGCATGGGGGGTTCCGGAAACACCATATATTTT. This codes for CASMGGSGNTIYF.

The chain couples TRBV11-2 to TRBJ1-2, with unresolved D. With 2 bases removed from V and 4 bases from J, the gap between germline ends came to 11 bases. Germline V gives CDR1 SGHAT, CDR2 FQNNGV. The CDR3 totals 14 residues. The CDR3 here is CASSLIGGAYGYTF. The CDR3 DNA reads as TGTGCCAGCAGCTTAATCGGCGGAGCCTATGGCTACACCTTC.

The chain is built from TRBV1 and TRBJ1-2. TRBV1 counts as a pseudogene. This CDR3 spans 16 amino acids. The CDR3 nucleotides are TGCACCAGCAGCGGTTCAGTTGTGCGAAAGACCTATGGCTACACCTTC. This translates into CTSSGSVVRKTYGYTF.

The rearrangement joins TRBV5-4 to TRBJ2-7; weak D call: TRBD1 (5 bases). This CDR3 spans 13 amino acids. The ends were cut back, 3 bases at V and 7 bases at J, with 14 bases in the middle. Germline CDR1 and CDR2: SGHNT and YYREEE (reference sequence). The CDR3 sequence is CASSSNPGWEQYF. In nucleotides, the CDR3 is TGTGCCAGCAGCTCAAACCCAGGGTGGGAGCAGTACTTC. Full variable domain (missing parts from reference TRBV5-4 and TRBJ2-7): ETGVTQSPTHLIKTRGQQVTLRCSSQSGHNTVSWYQQALGQGPQFIFQYYREEENGRGNFPPRFSGLQFPNYSSELNVNALELDDSALYLCASSSNPGWEQYFGPGTRLTVT.

The table lists this clone with a count of one. The chain combines TRBV6-5 with TRBJ1-1; weak D call: TRBD1 (5 bases). The V and J ends lost 4 bases and 0 bases respectively, with 12 bases between them. Germline CDR1 MNHEY, CDR2 SVGAGI. The CDR3 loop spans 15 amino acids. CDR3 coding DNA: TGTGCCAGCAGTTCACAGGTCGGGGTGAACACTGAAGCTTTCTTT. This encodes CASSSQVGVNTEAFF.

The V call is TRBV7-8, the J call TRBJ1-2; a possible D gene is TRBD1 (5 bases). Germline CDR1 SGHVS, CDR2 FQNEAQ. The V gene lost 5 bases and the J gene lost 4 bases, with 23 bases spanning the gap. CDR3 size: 17 residues. In nucleotides, the CDR3 is TGTGCCAGCAGCAACGACCCGGGGCAGCGCGACATCTATGGCTACACCTTC. Its translation: CASSNDPGQRDIYGYTF. The full variable domain, rest sourced from reference TRBV7-8 and TRBJ1-2, is GAGVSQSPRYKVAKRGQDVALRCDPISGHVSLFWYQQALGQGPEFLTYFQNEAQLDKSGLPSDRFFAERPEGSVSTLKIQRTQQEDSAVYLCASSNDPGQRDIYGYTFGSGTRLTVV.

The chain employs TRBV5-4 and TRBJ2-2; D may be TRBD2 (6 bases). This CDR3 comprises 14 residues. With 7 bases removed from V and 6 bases from J, the gap between germline ends came to 16 bases. Germline V gene sequence: CDR1 SGHNT, CDR2 YYREEE (reference sequence). The CDR3 bases are TGTGCCAGCCAACGGGACTCTCGGGCCGGGGAGCTGTTTTTT. Translating gives CASQRDSRAGELFF.

The rearrangement joins TRBV6-1 to TRBJ2-3; maybe TRBD2 (6 bases). The V end lost 1 base, the J end lost 1 base, and 6 bases lay between the germline ends. CDR3 length: 14 amino acids. Per the germline V gene, CDR1 is MNHNS and CDR2 is SASEGT. DNA of the CDR3: TGTGCCAGCAGTGAAGGGGGGGGCACAGATACGCAGTATTTT. It specifies CASSEGGGTDTQYF.

The V call is TRBV7-9, the J call TRBJ1-5; D remains ambiguous. CDR3 length: 15 amino acids. Germline V gives CDR1 SEHNR, CDR2 FQNEAQ (reference sequence). The V and J ends lost 5 bases and 8 bases respectively, with 19 bases between them. CDR3 sequence: CASSPRYSTGEPQHF. The CDR3 DNA reads TGTGCCAGCAGCCCCCGGTACAGTACCGGAGAGCCCCAGCATTTT.